This TCR beta chain was sequenced in a study of T cell changes during pregnancy in multiple sclerosis. Trimming removed 2 bases from V and 1 base from J; junction bases left unmatched: 8. Germline values: CDR1 SGHNT, CDR2 YYREEE (reference sequence). CDR3 size: 17 residues. Sequencing was performed with immunoSEQ multiplex PCR; in TCRdb, only in-frame clones are kept and a portion is missing. The sample has 30,000 to 35,000 clones; roughly 89% are singletons. The V gene is TRBV5-4, the J gene TRBJ1-3; 8 bases are a match to TRBD1. The receptor's source is a female donor in good health, enrolled as a control in a pregnancy study. The sample here was CD4+ T cells from peripheral blood mononuclear cells, taken in the third trimester of pregnancy. The CDR3 loop is CASSFGGQGVSGNTIYF. In DNA form, the CDR3 reads TGTGCCAGCAGCTTTGGAGGACAGGGAGTTTCTGGAAACACCATATATTTT.